The 31 T cell receptor beta chains in this list originate from one sample, sequenced in a study of blood T cell repertoires in COVID-19. Repertoires were generated with immunoSEQ multiplex PCR, while TCRdb's copy carries only in-frame clones and drops some. The table lists 190,000 or so clones, roughly 86% of them singletons. The sequenced sample was peripheral blood. These receptors came from a woman aged 25-40 years with active or convalescent COVID-19.

V is TRBV4-1 and J is TRBJ2-7; 9 bases are shared with TRBD1. Germline trimming cut 1 base from V and 3 bases from J; bases unmatched to any gene: 7. CDR1 and CDR2 from the germline V gene are MGHRA and YSYEKL. This CDR3 has 16 amino acids. The CDR3 coding sequence is TGCGCCAGCAGCCAAGCCGCGACAGGGGGGGTCTACGAGCAGTACTTC. Residues: CASSQAATGGVYEQYF.

The rearrangement links TRBV2 to TRBJ1-1; D call uncertain. The CDR3 covers 15 residues. The germline V gene has CDR1 SNHLY and CDR2 FYNNEI. Trimming pared 2 bases from V and 1 base from J, leaving 11 bases between. The CDR3 sequence is CASSETYTKNTEAFF. CDR3 bases: TGTGCCAGCAGTGAAACGTACACGAAGAACACTGAAGCTTTCTTT.

The V call is TRBV9, the J call TRBJ1-6; maybe TRBD1 (6 bases). The CDR3 extends over 16 amino acids. V dropped 4 bases and J dropped 4 bases, with 15 bases sitting between them. Germline values: CDR1 SGDLS, CDR2 YYNGEE. The CDR3 protein is CASSSSGEPYNSPLHF. The CDR3 DNA reads as TGTGCCAGCAGCTCCTCAGGGGAACCTTATAATTCACCCCTCCACTTT.

The rearrangement joins TRBV10-1 to TRBJ2-3; D might be TRBD2 (7 bases). Germline CDR1 and CDR2: WNHNN and SYGVQD (reference sequence). The V end lost 6 bases, the J end lost 1 base, and 14 bases lay between the germline ends. CDR3 length equals 15 residues. CDR3 nucleotides: TGCGCCAGCAGGGCGGGGGCCGGCGGCACAGATACGCAGTATTTT. Translating it yields CASRAGAGGTDTQYF.

V usage is TRBV5-5 and J usage is TRBJ2-5; 12 bases are a match to TRBD2. Germline CDR1 is SGHKS and CDR2 is YYEKEE (reference sequence). The CDR3 consists of 15 residues. The V segment lost 4 bases and the J segment 1 base; nucleotides outside the gene matches: 2. CDR3 amino acids: CASSRLAGVQETQYF. The CDR3 region has the DNA TGTGCCAGCAGCCGACTAGCGGGGGTCCAAGAGACCCAGTACTTC.

In its sample, this clone was seen once. This rearrangement joins TRBV7-9 to TRBJ1-1; tentatively, D is TRBD1 (6 bases). The CDR3 covers 16 residues. Trimming pared 4 bases from V and 2 bases from J, leaving 17 bases between. The germline V gene encodes CDR1 SEHNR and CDR2 FQNEAQ (reference sequence). In DNA form, the CDR3 reads TGTGCCAGCAGCTGGGGGCTGACAGAATACAACACTGAAGCTTTCTTT. Its protein product is CASSWGLTEYNTEAFF.

This chain uses TRBV19 with TRBJ1-5, with D maybe TRBD1 (6 bases). In germline, CDR1 is LNHDA, CDR2 SQIVND (reference sequence). V was pared by 7 bases and J by 6 bases, with 19 bases between. The CDR3 extends over 15 amino acids. CDR3 nucleotides: TGTGCCAGTACCGAAACGAGGGGGGGAGGTCAGCCCCAGCATTTT. Translated, it gives CASTETRGGGQPQHF.

V and J are TRBV7-9 and TRBJ1-2; D unclear. V lost 3 bases to trimming and J lost 10 bases, with 9 bases between them. The CDR3 runs 11 residues. Germline V gene data show CDR1 as SEHNR and CDR2 as FQNEAQ (reference sequence). In nucleotides, the CDR3 is TGTGCCAGCAGCTTGTACGGGGTCTACACCTTC. It translates to CASSLYGVYTF.

The J gene is TRBJ1-2, the V gene TRBV5-4, with D perhaps matching TRBD1 (6 bases). Germline CDR1 is SGHNT and CDR2 is YYREEE (reference sequence). V was pared by 4 bases and J by 5 bases, with 18 bases between. The CDR3 is 15 residues long. This chain's CDR3 is CASSPVPGGTYGYTF. In nucleotides, the CDR3 is TGTGCCAGCAGCCCGGTTCCGGGGGGGACATATGGCTACACCTTC. Full variable domain (outside the CDR3, taken from reference TRBV5-4 and TRBJ1-2): ETGVTQSPTHLIKTRGQQVTLRCSSQSGHNTVSWYQQALGQGPQFIFQYYREEENGRGNFPPRFSGLQFPNYSSELNVNALELDDSALYLCASSPVPGGTYGYTFGSGTRLTVV.

This clone was picked up a small number of times. The same CDR3 is also encoded by other DNA sequences in this sample. V gene TRBV15 combines with J gene TRBJ1-6; weak D call: TRBD1 (6 bases). The V gene's germline CDR1 is LNHNV and CDR2 YYDKDF (reference sequence). The CDR3 covers 14 residues. V was shortened by 0 bases and J by 9 bases, with 9 bases between the two germline ends. The chain's CDR3 is CATSRDLGGSPLHF. CDR3 in DNA: TGTGCCACCAGCAGAGATCTAGGGGGTTCACCCCTCCACTTT.

CDR3 protein: CASSLVSGGSPEAFF. The CDR3 coding sequence is TGTGCCAGCAGCTTAGTCTCGGGGGGTAGTCCTGAAGCTTTCTTT. The chain recombines TRBV7-9 with TRBJ1-1, with TRBD1 as a possible D gene (5 bases). Germline CDR1 and CDR2: SEHNR and FQNEAQ (reference sequence). This CDR3 spans 15 amino acids. The V end was cut by 1 base, the J end by 6 bases, with 15 bases between.

The chain joins TRBV9 to TRBJ2-1, with D perhaps TRBD1 (5 bases). Per germline, CDR1 SGDLS and CDR2 YYNGEE. This CDR3 spans 14 amino acids. Trimming cost V 4 bases and J 2 bases, with 10 bases left between them. This CDR3 is CASSPGHTYNEQFF. CDR3 nucleotides: TGTGCCAGCAGCCCCGGACATACCTACAATGAGCAGTTCTTC.

This clone was seen once. The V and J genes are TRBV5-6 and TRBJ2-7; D remains unclear. The CDR3 runs 14 residues. Trimming cost V 1 base and J 5 bases, with 13 bases left between them. CDR1 and CDR2 from the germline V gene are SGHDT and YYEEEE. The CDR3 DNA sequence: TGTGCCAGCAGCTTGACCGGAGTCGCCAACGAGCAGTACTTC. This translates into CASSLTGVANEQYF.

The chain couples TRBV27 to TRBJ2-7; TRBD1 aligns across 8 bases. Per the germline V gene, CDR1 is MNHEY and CDR2 is SMNVEV (reference sequence). This CDR3 is built from 13 residues. V trimming: 6 bases; J trimming: 6 bases; junction bases outside the gene matches: 7. For the CDR3, the DNA is TGTGCCAGCAGCCCTGACAGGGGAGCCGAGCAGTACTTC. Translated: CASSPDRGAEQYF.

The V call is TRBV11-2, the J call TRBJ2-1, with D unresolved. The CDR3 sequence is 11 residues long. The V gene lost 5 bases and the J gene lost 10 bases, with 9 bases spanning the gap. Germline lookup yields CDR1 SGHAT and CDR2 FQNNGV. The CDR3 loop reads CASSPLEEQFF. The CDR3 nucleotides read TGTGCCAGCAGCCCCCTTGAGGAGCAGTTCTTC.

A few counts support this clone. This chain connects TRBV29-1 to TRBJ2-7; D might be TRBD2 (5 bases). Germline CDR1 SQVTM, CDR2 ANQGSEA. The V and J ends lost 8 bases and 3 bases respectively, with 20 bases between them. There are 14 residues in the CDR3. The CDR3 here is CSYLPWAGLYEQYF. The CDR3 DNA sequence: TGCAGCTATTTGCCGTGGGCAGGACTCTACGAGCAGTACTTC.

J is TRBJ1-2 and V is TRBV6-2 or TRBV6-3; 7 bases align to TRBD1. The CDR3 contains 13 residues. The ends lost 5 bases at V and 7 bases at J; junction bases unmatched: 7. Germline V gene sequence: CDR1 MNHEY, CDR2 SVGEGT. The CDR3, as DNA: TGTGCCAGCAGTACCGCACAGGGGACTGGCTACACCTTC. This sequence encodes CASSTAQGTGYTF.

The rearrangement uses TRBV4-2 and TRBJ1-4; D remains ambiguous. The length of the CDR3 is 13 residues. V lost 0 bases, J lost 6 bases, and 5 bases lay in between. Germline values: CDR1 LGHNA, CDR2 YNFKEQ. The CDR3 here is CASSQEEDEKLFF. The CDR3 DNA sequence: TGTGCCAGCAGCCAAGAGGAGGATGAAAAACTGTTTTTT.

The CDR3 coding sequence is TGCGCCAGCCGGCTGGACAGGGGATGGACTGAAGCTTTCTTT. Amino acids: CASRLDRGWTEAFF. This chain joins TRBV10-1 and TRBJ1-1; 9 positions match TRBD1. Trimming took 8 bases from V and 5 from J; bases not matched to a gene: 9. The CDR3 loop spans 14 amino acids. Germline CDR1 and CDR2: WNHNN and SYGVQD (reference sequence).

This sequence joins TRBV6-6 and TRBJ1-3, with D possibly being TRBD1 (5 bases). The CDR3 is 15 residues long. V was clipped by 4 bases and J by 0 bases, with 10 bases between them. Per germline, CDR1 MNHNY and CDR2 SVGAGI (reference sequence). CDR3 protein: CASSLQAFSGNTIYF. The CDR3 bases are TGTGCCAGCAGTTTACAGGCGTTCTCTGGAAACACCATATATTTT.

This sequence joins TRBV18 and TRBJ2-1; 9 bases are shared with TRBD2. The J segment lost 4 bases and the V segment lost 3 bases, leaving 4 bases of the junction unmatched. The CDR3 length is 15 residues. Looked up from germline, CDR1 is KGHSH and CDR2 is LQKENI. In DNA, the CDR3 is TGTGCCAGCTCACCGGTAGCGGGGGAGTACAATGAGCAGTTCTTC. Amino acid sequence: CASSPVAGEYNEQFF. Combining the CDR3 with reference TRBV18 and TRBJ2-1 gives the whole variable domain NAGVMQNPRHLVRRRGQEARLRCSPMKGHSHVYWYRQLPEEGLKFMVYLQKENIIDESGMPKERFSAEFPKEGPSILRIQQVVRGDSAAYFCASSPVAGEYNEQFFGPGTRLTVL.

The V and J genes are TRBV5-4 and TRBJ1-6; 10 bases line up with TRBD1. Trimming at V came to 5 bases and at J to 7 bases, leaving 9 bases not matched to a gene. The CDR3 has 16 residues. Per the germline V gene, CDR1 is SGHNT and CDR2 is YYREEE (reference sequence). The CDR3 is CASSSTPDRGNSPLHF. The CDR3 nucleotides are TGTGCCAGCAGTTCAACCCCGGACAGGGGGAATTCACCCCTCCACTTT.

The rearrangement uses TRBV6-5 and TRBJ1-1; 7 bases are a match to TRBD1. The CDR3 is made up of 15 amino acids. V dropped 4 bases and J dropped 6; count of bases not matched to a gene: 11. The germline CDR1 and CDR2 sequences are MNHEY and SVGAGI. CDR3 sequence reads: CASSSLRTGQAEAFF. Here the CDR3 DNA reads TGTGCCAGCAGTTCCCTCAGGACAGGTCAGGCTGAAGCTTTCTTT.

The genes are TRBV10-1 and TRBJ2-3; 7 bases align to TRBD2. With 4 bases clipped from V and 3 bases from J, the junction kept 13 bases outside the gene matches. CDR3 length: 17 residues. CDR1 is WNHNN, CDR2 SYGVQD, per germline (reference sequence). The CDR3: CASSAPRRRERTDTQYF. In DNA form, the CDR3 reads TGCGCCAGCAGTGCCCCAAGGCGGCGGGAGCGAACAGATACGCAGTATTTT.

V is TRBV4-1 and J is TRBJ1-5; 9 bases are a match to TRBD1. Germline V lookup: CDR1 MGHRA, CDR2 YSYEKL. This CDR3 has 15 amino acids. V lost 4 bases, J lost 6 bases, and 7 bases stayed unmatched. The CDR3 bases are TGCGCCAGCAGCCCAGACAGGGGGTTCGGTCAGCCCCAGCATTTT. It specifies CASSPDRGFGQPQHF.

The J gene is TRBJ1-1, the V gene TRBV6-6; the match to TRBD1 covers 10 bases. Per the germline V gene, CDR1 is MNHNY and CDR2 is SVGAGI (reference sequence). The V gene end was trimmed by 7 bases and the J gene end by 0 bases; junction bases not matched to a gene: 5. This CDR3 comprises 15 residues. The CDR3 loop reads CASTPTGGMNTEAFF. The CDR3 bases are TGTGCCAGCACCCCGACAGGGGGCATGAACACTGAAGCTTTCTTT.

As DNA, the CDR3 is TGTGCCAGCAGTTTCCCCCCCTTGGGCTGGACAGGAAACACCGGGGAGCTGTTTTTT. This sequence encodes CASSFPPLGWTGNTGELFF. This chain joins TRBV28 and TRBJ2-2; 7 nucleotides line up with TRBD1. The V gene end was trimmed by 3 bases and the J gene end by 2 bases; junction bases not matched to a gene: 15. This CDR3 is 19 amino acids long. Germline V lookup: CDR1 MDHEN, CDR2 SYDVKM.

Regarding this clone: Other DNA sequences from this sample encode an identical CDR3 as well. The V call is TRBV12-3 or TRBV12-4, the J call TRBJ2-7, with D perhaps TRBD1 (6 bases). The V and J ends lost 5 bases and 4 bases respectively, with 9 bases between them. The CDR3 runs to 12 residues. CDR3 residues: CASSRQGYEQYF. The CDR3 DNA is TGTGCCAGCAGTCGGCAGGGGTACGAGCAGTACTTC.

The rearrangement links TRBV5-5 to TRBJ2-1, with 9 nucleotides matching TRBD2. The length of the CDR3 is 18 residues. The J segment lost 0 bases and the V segment lost 2 bases, leaving 9 bases of the junction unmatched. Per germline, CDR1 SGHKS and CDR2 YYEKEE (reference sequence). CDR3 DNA: TGTGCCAGCAGCTTTAGTGGTGCGGGAGGGTTCTCCTACAATGAGCAGTTCTTC. Encoded protein: CASSFSGAGGFSYNEQFF. The complete variable domain, with remaining parts taken from reference TRBV5-5 and TRBJ2-1, reads DAGVTQSPTHLIKTRGQQVTLRCSPISGHKSVSWYQQVLGQGPQFIFQYYEKEERGRGNFPDRFSARQFPNYSSELNVNALLLGDSALYLCASSFSGAGGFSYNEQFFGPGTRLTVL.

In nucleotides, the CDR3 is TGCGCCAGCAGCGTGACAGGGGGCGCGGATACGCAGTATTTT. It translates to CASSVTGGADTQYF. The gene calls are TRBV5-1 and TRBJ2-3; 10 bases match TRBD1. The CDR3 length is 14 residues. V was pared by 4 bases and J by 6 bases, with 5 bases of the junction left unmatched. Germline CDR1 and CDR2: SGHRS and YFSETQ. The full variable domain, its missing parts supplied by reference TRBV5-1 and TRBJ2-3, is KAGVTQTPRYLIKTRGQQVTLSCSPISGHRSVSWYQQTPGQGLQFLFEYFSETQRNKGNFPGRFSGRQFSNSRSEMNVSTLELGDSALYLCASSVTGGADTQYFGPGTRLTVL.

The DNA for the CDR3 is TGTGCCAGTAGCCCCGGGACTAGCGGATACAATGAGCAGTTCTTC. Translated: CASSPGTSGYNEQFF. The J gene is TRBJ2-1, the V gene TRBV19, with TRBD2 matching 11 bases. V was pared by 6 bases and J by 4 bases, with 5 bases of the junction left unmatched. From germline, CDR1 is LNHDA and CDR2 SQIVND (reference sequence). The CDR3 runs to 15 residues.